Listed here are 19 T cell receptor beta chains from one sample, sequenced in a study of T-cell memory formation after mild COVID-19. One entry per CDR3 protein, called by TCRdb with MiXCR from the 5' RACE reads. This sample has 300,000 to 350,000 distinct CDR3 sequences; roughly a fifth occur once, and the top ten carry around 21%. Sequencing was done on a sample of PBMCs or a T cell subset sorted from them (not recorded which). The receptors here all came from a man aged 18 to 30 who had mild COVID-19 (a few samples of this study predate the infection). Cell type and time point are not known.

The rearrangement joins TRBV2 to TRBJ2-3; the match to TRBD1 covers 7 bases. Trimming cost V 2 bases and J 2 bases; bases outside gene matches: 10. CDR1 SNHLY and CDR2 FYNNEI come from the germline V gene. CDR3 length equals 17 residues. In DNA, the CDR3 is TGTGCCAGCAGTGAACCTCCGGGTCAGGGGGTCACAGATACGCAGTATTTT. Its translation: CASSEPPGQGVTDTQYF.

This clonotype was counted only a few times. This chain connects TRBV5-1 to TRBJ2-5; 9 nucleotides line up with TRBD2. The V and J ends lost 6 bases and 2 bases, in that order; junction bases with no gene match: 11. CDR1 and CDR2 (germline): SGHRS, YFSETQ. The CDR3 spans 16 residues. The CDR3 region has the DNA TGCGCCAGCAACCCCTCCCCGACTAGCGGTCAAGAGACCCAGTACTTC. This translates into CASNPSPTSGQETQYF.

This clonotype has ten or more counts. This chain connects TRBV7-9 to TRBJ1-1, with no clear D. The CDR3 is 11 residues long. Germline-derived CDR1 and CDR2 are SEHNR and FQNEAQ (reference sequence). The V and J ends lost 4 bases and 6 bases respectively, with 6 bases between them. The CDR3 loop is CASSYGAEAFF. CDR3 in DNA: TGTGCCAGCAGCTATGGGGCTGAAGCTTTCTTT.

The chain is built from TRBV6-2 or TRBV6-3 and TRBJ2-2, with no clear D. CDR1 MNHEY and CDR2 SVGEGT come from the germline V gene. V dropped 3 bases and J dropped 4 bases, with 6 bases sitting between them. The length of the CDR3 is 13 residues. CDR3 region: CASSYHITGELFF. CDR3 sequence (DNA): TGTGCCAGCAGTTATCATATCACCGGGGAGCTGTTTTTT.

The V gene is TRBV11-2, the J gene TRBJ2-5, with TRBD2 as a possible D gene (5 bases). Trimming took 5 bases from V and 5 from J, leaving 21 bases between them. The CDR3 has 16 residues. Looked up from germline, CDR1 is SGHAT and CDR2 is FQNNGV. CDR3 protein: CASSNLPAGRGETQYF. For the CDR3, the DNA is TGTGCCAGCAGCAACCTGCCGGCTGGGAGAGGGGAGACCCAGTACTTC.

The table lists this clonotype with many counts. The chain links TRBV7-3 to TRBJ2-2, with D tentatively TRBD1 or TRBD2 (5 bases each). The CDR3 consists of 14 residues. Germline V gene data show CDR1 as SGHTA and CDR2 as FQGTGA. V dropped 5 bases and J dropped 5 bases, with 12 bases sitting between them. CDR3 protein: CASSPTGLTGELFF. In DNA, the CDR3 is TGTGCCAGCAGCCCTACGGGGCTGACCGGGGAGCTGTTTTTT.

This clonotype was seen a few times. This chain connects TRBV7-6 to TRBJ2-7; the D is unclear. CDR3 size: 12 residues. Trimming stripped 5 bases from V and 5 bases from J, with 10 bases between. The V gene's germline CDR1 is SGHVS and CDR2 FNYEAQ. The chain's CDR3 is CASSPGLHEQYF. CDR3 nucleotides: TGTGCCAGCAGCCCAGGCTTGCACGAGCAGTACTTC. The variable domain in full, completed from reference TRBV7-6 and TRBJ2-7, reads GAGVSQSPRYKVTKRGQDVALRCDPISGHVSLYWYRQALGQGPEFLTYFNYEAQQDKSGLPNDRFSAERPEGSISTLTIQRTEQRDSAMYRCASSPGLHEQYFGPGTRLTVT.

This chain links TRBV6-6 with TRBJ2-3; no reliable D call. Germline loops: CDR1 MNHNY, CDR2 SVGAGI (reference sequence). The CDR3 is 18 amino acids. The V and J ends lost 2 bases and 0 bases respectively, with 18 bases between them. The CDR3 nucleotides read TGTGCCAGCAGTTACGTTTTAATAGGGTCTCAAAGCACAGATACGCAGTATTTT. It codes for CASSYVLIGSQSTDTQYF.

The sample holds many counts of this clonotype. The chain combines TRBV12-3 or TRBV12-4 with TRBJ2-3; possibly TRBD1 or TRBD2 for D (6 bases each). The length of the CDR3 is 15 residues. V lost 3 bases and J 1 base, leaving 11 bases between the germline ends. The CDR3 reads CASSFRGPGTDTQYF. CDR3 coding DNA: TGTGCCAGCAGTTTCCGGGGGCCCGGCACAGATACGCAGTATTTT.

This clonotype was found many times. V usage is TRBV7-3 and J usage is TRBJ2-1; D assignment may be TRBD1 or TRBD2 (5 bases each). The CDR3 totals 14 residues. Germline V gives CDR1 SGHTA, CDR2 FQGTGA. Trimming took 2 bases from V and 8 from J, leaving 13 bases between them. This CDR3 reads CASSLWGSGDEQFF. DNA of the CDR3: TGTGCCAGCAGCTTATGGGGGTCCGGGGATGAGCAGTTCTTC.

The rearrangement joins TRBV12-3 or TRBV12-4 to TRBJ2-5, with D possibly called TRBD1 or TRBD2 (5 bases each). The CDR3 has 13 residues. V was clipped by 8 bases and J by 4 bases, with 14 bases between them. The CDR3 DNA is TGTGCCAGCCGAATTACAGGAGGAGAGACCCAGTACTTC. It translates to CASRITGGETQYF.

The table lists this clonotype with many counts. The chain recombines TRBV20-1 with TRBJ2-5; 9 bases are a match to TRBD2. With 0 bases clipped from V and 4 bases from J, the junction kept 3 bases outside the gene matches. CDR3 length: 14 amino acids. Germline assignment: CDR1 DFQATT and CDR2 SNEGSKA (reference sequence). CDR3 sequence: CSARDLAGIETQYF. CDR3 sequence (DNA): TGCAGTGCTAGAGATCTAGCGGGGATAGAGACCCAGTACTTC.

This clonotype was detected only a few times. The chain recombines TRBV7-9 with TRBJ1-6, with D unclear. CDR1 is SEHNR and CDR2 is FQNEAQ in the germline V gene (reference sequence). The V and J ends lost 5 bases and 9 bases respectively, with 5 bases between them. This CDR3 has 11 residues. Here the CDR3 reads CASSPGSPLHF. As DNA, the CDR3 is TGTGCCAGCAGCCCCGGTTCACCCCTCCACTTT.

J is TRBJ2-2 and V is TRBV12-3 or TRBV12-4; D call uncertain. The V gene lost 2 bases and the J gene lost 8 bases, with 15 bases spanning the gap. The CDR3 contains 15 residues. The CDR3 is CASSLRTSFVGELFF. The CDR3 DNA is TGTGCCAGCAGTTTACGAACCTCCTTCGTTGGGGAGCTGTTTTTT.

CDR3 in DNA: TGCAGTGCTACGACCTGGGGGCGGAATGAGCAGTTCTTC. Translation: CSATTWGRNEQFF. The V call is TRBV20-1, the J call TRBJ2-1, with D perhaps TRBD1 (6 bases). V gave up 4 bases and J gave up 7 bases, with 14 bases separating them. The CDR3 extends over 13 amino acids. Germline lookup yields CDR1 DFQATT and CDR2 SNEGSKA (reference sequence).

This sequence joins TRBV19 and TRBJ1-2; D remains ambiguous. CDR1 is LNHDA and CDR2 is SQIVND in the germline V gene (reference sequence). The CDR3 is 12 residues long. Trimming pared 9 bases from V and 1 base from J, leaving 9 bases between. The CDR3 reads CASLSLNYGYTF. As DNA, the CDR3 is TGTGCCAGCCTATCCCTTAACTATGGCTACACCTTC. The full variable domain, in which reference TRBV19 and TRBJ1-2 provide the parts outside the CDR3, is DGGITQSPKYLFRKEGQNVTLSCEQNLNHDAMYWYRQDPGQGLRLIYYSQIVNDFQKGDIAEGYSVSREKKESFPLTVTSAQKNPTAFYLCASLSLNYGYTFGSGTRLTVV.

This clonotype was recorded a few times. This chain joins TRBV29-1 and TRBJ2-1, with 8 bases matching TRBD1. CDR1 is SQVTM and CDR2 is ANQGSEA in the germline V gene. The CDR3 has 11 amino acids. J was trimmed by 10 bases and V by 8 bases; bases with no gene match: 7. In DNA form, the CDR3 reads TGCAGCACCGGACAGGGAGCGGAGCAGTTCTTC. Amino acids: CSTGQGAEQFF.

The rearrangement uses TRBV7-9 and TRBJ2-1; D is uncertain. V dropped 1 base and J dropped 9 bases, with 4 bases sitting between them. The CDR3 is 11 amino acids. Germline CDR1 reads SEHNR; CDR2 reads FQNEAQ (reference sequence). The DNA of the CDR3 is TGTGCCAGCAGCTTAGAGGCTGAGCAGTTCTTC. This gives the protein CASSLEAEQFF.

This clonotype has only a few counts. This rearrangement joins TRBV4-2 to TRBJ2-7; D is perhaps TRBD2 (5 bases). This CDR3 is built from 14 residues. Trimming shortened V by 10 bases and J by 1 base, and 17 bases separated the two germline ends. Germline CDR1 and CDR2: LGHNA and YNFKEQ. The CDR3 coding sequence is TGTGCCACCACGGGCGTGGGGAGATCCTACGAGCAGTACTTC. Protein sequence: CATTGVGRSYEQYF.